The 23 T cell receptor beta chains below come from one sample, sequenced in a study of cytomegalovirus exposure and HLA in healthy donors. The primer mix had 60 Vbeta and 13 Jbeta primers. Assay: immunoSEQ multiplex PCR; the TCRdb copy retains only in-frame clones and omits some. The listing contains approximately 200,000 clones. Sequencing was done on a sample of PBMCs. These receptors all come from a boy younger than 18 in good health and CMV-seronegative.

This chain connects TRBV10-3 to TRBJ1-5; weak D call: TRBD1 (6 bases). Germline loops: CDR1 ENHRY, CDR2 SYGVKD. Trimming removed 1 base from V and 6 bases from J, with 16 bases in between. This CDR3 comprises 16 residues. CDR3 loop: CAISELQGGLGQPQHF. DNA of the CDR3: TGTGCCATCAGTGAGTTACAGGGAGGGCTCGGTCAGCCCCAGCATTTT.

Worth noting for this clone: The same CDR3 is also encoded by other DNA sequences in this sample. This chain connects TRBV27 to TRBJ1-5, with 8 positions matching TRBD1. Germline CDR1 MNHEY, CDR2 SMNVEV (reference sequence). Germline trimming cut 5 bases from V and 7 bases from J; bases unmatched to any gene: 7. This CDR3 contains 14 residues. CDR3 DNA sequence: TGTGCCAGCAGTCTGACAGGGGTAGACCAGCCCCAGCATTTT. Translation gives CASSLTGVDQPQHF.

The J gene is TRBJ1-1, the V gene TRBV7-8; D call uncertain. The CDR3 runs 15 residues. The V and J ends lost 1 base and 5 bases respectively, with 14 bases between them. The germline gives CDR1 SGHVS, CDR2 FQNEAQ. CDR3 coding DNA: TGTGCCAGCAGCTTAGATGGAGGGAAGGAAACTGAAGCTTTCTTT. It yields the protein CASSLDGGKETEAFF.

The chain links TRBV2 to TRBJ2-2; 8 positions agree with TRBD1. J lost 6 bases, V lost 6 bases, and 9 bases had no gene match. CDR3 length equals 15 residues. CDR1 and CDR2 from the germline V gene are SNHLY and FYNNEI. CDR3 DNA: TGTGCCAGCAGACCCGACAGGGGAGGTGCCGGGGAGCTGTTTTTT. Amino acids: CASRPDRGGAGELFF.

In DNA, the CDR3 is TGTGCCATCAGCCTGACAGGGAACACTGAAGCTTTCTTT. Translating it yields CAISLTGNTEAFF. This sequence joins TRBV10-3 and TRBJ1-1, with D possibly matching TRBD1 (6 bases). Trimming pared 6 bases from V and 1 base from J, leaving 9 bases between. The CDR3 loop spans 13 amino acids. Per the germline V gene, CDR1 is ENHRY and CDR2 is SYGVKD.

This CDR3 is CASMRGRSGNTIYF. Here the CDR3 DNA reads TGTGCCAGCATGCGAGGCCGCTCTGGAAACACCATATATTTT. V and J are TRBV6-1 and TRBJ1-3, with no clear D. The ends were cut back, 7 bases at V and 0 bases at J, with 10 bases in the middle. This CDR3 comprises 14 residues. Germline V CDR1 and CDR2: MNHNS, SASEGT.

The CDR3 nucleotides read TGTGCCAGCAGCTTAGCACAGGGGGCCTCTGGAAACACCATATATTTT. Its translation is CASSLAQGASGNTIYF. The genes are TRBV13 and TRBJ1-3, with 9 bases lining up with TRBD1. The length of the CDR3 is 16 residues. Germline CDR1 PRHDT, CDR2 FYEKMQ (reference sequence). Unmatched junction bases numbered 1, after V lost 1 base and J lost 0 bases.

This chain joins TRBV7-2 and TRBJ2-7; 7 nucleotides agree with TRBD1. Germline CDR1 reads SGHTA; CDR2 reads FQGNSA. The V gene end was trimmed by 5 bases and the J gene end by 1 base; junction bases not matched to a gene: 8. The CDR3 is 15 residues long. The CDR3 DNA follows: TGTGCCAGCAGCCTAAGCGGACAGGAGTCCTACGAGCAGTACTTC. Its translation: CASSLSGQESYEQYF.

The chain is built from TRBV15 and TRBJ2-5; 14 bases match TRBD2. The ends lost 3 bases at V and 8 bases at J; junction bases unmatched: 8. Looked up from germline, CDR1 is LNHNV and CDR2 is YYDKDF (reference sequence). The CDR3 runs to 16 residues. Here the CDR3 DNA reads TGTGCCACCAGCAGCCCCGGGACTAGCGGGGGAGTTACCCAGTACTTC. Its translation is CATSSPGTSGGVTQYF.

The chain uses TRBV9 and TRBJ2-3; 10 bases agree with TRBD2. The CDR3 runs to 15 residues. Germline V gene lookup returns CDR1 SGDLS and CDR2 YYNGEE. Unmatched junction bases numbered 2, after V lost 0 bases and J lost 4 bases. The CDR3 loop is CASSVAAGGSDTQYF. The CDR3 DNA is TGTGCCAGCAGCGTAGCAGCGGGGGGGTCAGATACGCAGTATTTT.

The chain couples TRBV7-9 to TRBJ2-2; 7 nucleotides agree with TRBD2. Germline CDR1 is SEHNR and CDR2 is FQNEAQ (reference sequence). V shed 5 bases and J 8 bases; nucleotides not matched to a gene: 11. There are 15 residues in the CDR3. CDR3 DNA: TGTGCCAGCAGCCTCACCCGGGGGGTTGCTGGGGAGCTGTTTTTT. Amino acid sequence: CASSLTRGVAGELFF.

The rearrangement joins TRBV7-3 to TRBJ2-2; D is uncertain. Germline-derived CDR1 and CDR2 are SGHTA and FQGTGA. The CDR3 runs to 16 residues. Deletions cut 2 bases from V and 0 bases from J, with 10 bases between. Here the CDR3 reads CASSLQALSNTGELFF. CDR3 coding DNA: TGTGCCAGCAGCTTACAGGCCTTATCGAACACCGGGGAGCTGTTTTTT.

This chain uses TRBV4-1 with TRBJ2-3; D is possibly TRBD2 (7 bases). The germline V gene has CDR1 MGHRA and CDR2 YSYEKL. V lost 4 bases, J lost 0 bases, and 14 bases lay in between. CDR3 length: 16 residues. The CDR3 bases are TGCGCCAGCAGCCGGGCGGGGGCAGCTAGCACAGATACGCAGTATTTT. Encoded protein: CASSRAGAASTDTQYF.

The CDR3 DNA is TGTGCCAGCAGAGCCCAGGGGATGGGTCACGAGCAGTACTTC. It codes for CASRAQGMGHEQYF. The chain is built from TRBV7-9 and TRBJ2-5; D perhaps matches TRBD1 (6 bases). Gene TRBJ2-7 matches the end of the DNA better, so the J call may be wrong. CDR1 and CDR2 (germline): SEHNR, FQNEAQ (reference sequence). The CDR3 extends over 14 amino acids.

The chain employs TRBV5-4 and TRBJ2-1; maybe TRBD2 (5 bases). Germline V gene sequence: CDR1 SGHNT, CDR2 YYREEE (reference sequence). Trimming removed 8 bases at V and 3 bases at J, with 21 bases between. This CDR3 spans 16 amino acids. This CDR3 reads CASMDWTGRNYNEQFF. CDR3 coding DNA: TGTGCCAGTATGGACTGGACGGGCAGGAACTACAATGAGCAGTTCTTC. Based on the CDR3 plus reference TRBV5-4 and TRBJ2-1, the full variable domain is ETGVTQSPTHLIKTRGQQVTLRCSSQSGHNTVSWYQQALGQGPQFIFQYYREEENGRGNFPPRFSGLQFPNYSSELNVNALELDDSALYLCASMDWTGRNYNEQFFGPGTRLTVL.

The V call is TRBV6-1, the J call TRBJ2-5, with TRBD1 matching over 8 bases. The J call may be faulty, since TRBJ2-7 better matches the DNA end. Germline V gene data show CDR1 as MNHNS and CDR2 as SASEGT. This CDR3 comprises 15 residues. In DNA form, the CDR3 reads TGTGCCAGCAGTGAGCCGACAGGGGCCTCCTACGAGCAGTACTTC. Translation gives CASSEPTGASYEQYF.

The chain uses TRBV7-6 and TRBJ1-1; possibly TRBD1 for D (6 bases). The germline V and J ends were trimmed by 3 bases and 4 bases, with 15 bases remaining between them. The CDR3 runs to 15 residues. Germline loops: CDR1 SGHVS, CDR2 FNYEAQ. This CDR3 reads CASSFLQGGGTEAFF. CDR3 nucleotides: TGTGCCAGCAGCTTCCTACAGGGAGGGGGCACTGAAGCTTTCTTT.

The chain has TRBV7-9 and TRBJ2-2; D ambiguous. V was cut by 2 bases and J by 5 bases, with 9 bases left in between. In germline, CDR1 is SEHNR, CDR2 FQNEAQ (reference sequence). This CDR3 spans 14 amino acids. The CDR3: CASSLPTETGELFF. Here the CDR3 DNA reads TGTGCCAGCAGCTTACCCACAGAGACCGGGGAGCTGTTTTTT.

V is TRBV2 and J is TRBJ2-2, with 7 bases lining up with TRBD2. Germline V CDR1 and CDR2: SNHLY, FYNNEI. The CDR3 spans 12 residues. V dropped 8 bases and J dropped 5; count of bases not matched to a gene: 2. The CDR3 here is CASGGGTGELFF. In DNA, the CDR3 is TGTGCCAGCGGGGGGGGGACCGGGGAGCTGTTTTTT.

The CDR3 DNA reads as TGCGCCAGCAACCCCTCCGGGACAGGGGTCAATGAGCAGTTCTTC. This translates into CASNPSGTGVNEQFF. The chain has TRBV5-1 and TRBJ2-1, with 10 bases lining up with TRBD1. V shed 6 bases, J shed 6 bases, and the junction held 9 bases outside the gene matches. This CDR3 is 15 amino acids long. CDR1 is SGHRS, CDR2 YFSETQ, per germline.

In the case of this clone: This specimen includes other DNA sequences encoding the same CDR3. The gene calls are TRBV7-2 and TRBJ1-1; 8 bases are a match to TRBD1. Germline CDR1 and CDR2: SGHTA and FQGNSA. V lost 6 bases and J lost 1; bases outside the gene matches: 4. This CDR3 region has 14 residues. CDR3 region: CASSLGQANTEAFF. The CDR3 DNA follows: TGTGCCAGCAGTCTGGGACAGGCGAACACTGAAGCTTTCTTT.

The chain uses TRBV9 and TRBJ2-3; 7 positions match TRBD2. Per germline, CDR1 SGDLS and CDR2 YYNGEE. V lost 0 bases to trimming and J lost 3 bases; unmatched junction nucleotides: 13. The CDR3 has 18 amino acids. CDR3 in DNA: TGTGCCAGCAGCGTAGATTTGTACGCGGGGGTGCTAACAGATACGCAGTATTTT. This gives the protein CASSVDLYAGVLTDTQYF. The variable domain in full, completed from reference TRBV9 and TRBJ2-3, reads DSGVTQTPKHLITATGQRVTLRCSPRSGDLSVYWYQQSLDQGLQFLIQYYNGEERAKGNILERFSAQQFPDLHSELNLSSLELGDSALYFCASSVDLYAGVLTDTQYFGPGTRLTVL.

The CDR3 loop is CASSPTGPEGYTF. CDR3 DNA: TGTGCCAGCAGCCCGACAGGGCCCGAGGGCTACACCTTC. The chain couples TRBV5-4 to TRBJ1-2; 7 bases line up with TRBD1. The CDR3 is 13 residues long. Unmatched junction bases numbered 8, after V lost 4 bases and J lost 8 bases. The V gene's germline CDR1 is SGHNT and CDR2 YYREEE (reference sequence).